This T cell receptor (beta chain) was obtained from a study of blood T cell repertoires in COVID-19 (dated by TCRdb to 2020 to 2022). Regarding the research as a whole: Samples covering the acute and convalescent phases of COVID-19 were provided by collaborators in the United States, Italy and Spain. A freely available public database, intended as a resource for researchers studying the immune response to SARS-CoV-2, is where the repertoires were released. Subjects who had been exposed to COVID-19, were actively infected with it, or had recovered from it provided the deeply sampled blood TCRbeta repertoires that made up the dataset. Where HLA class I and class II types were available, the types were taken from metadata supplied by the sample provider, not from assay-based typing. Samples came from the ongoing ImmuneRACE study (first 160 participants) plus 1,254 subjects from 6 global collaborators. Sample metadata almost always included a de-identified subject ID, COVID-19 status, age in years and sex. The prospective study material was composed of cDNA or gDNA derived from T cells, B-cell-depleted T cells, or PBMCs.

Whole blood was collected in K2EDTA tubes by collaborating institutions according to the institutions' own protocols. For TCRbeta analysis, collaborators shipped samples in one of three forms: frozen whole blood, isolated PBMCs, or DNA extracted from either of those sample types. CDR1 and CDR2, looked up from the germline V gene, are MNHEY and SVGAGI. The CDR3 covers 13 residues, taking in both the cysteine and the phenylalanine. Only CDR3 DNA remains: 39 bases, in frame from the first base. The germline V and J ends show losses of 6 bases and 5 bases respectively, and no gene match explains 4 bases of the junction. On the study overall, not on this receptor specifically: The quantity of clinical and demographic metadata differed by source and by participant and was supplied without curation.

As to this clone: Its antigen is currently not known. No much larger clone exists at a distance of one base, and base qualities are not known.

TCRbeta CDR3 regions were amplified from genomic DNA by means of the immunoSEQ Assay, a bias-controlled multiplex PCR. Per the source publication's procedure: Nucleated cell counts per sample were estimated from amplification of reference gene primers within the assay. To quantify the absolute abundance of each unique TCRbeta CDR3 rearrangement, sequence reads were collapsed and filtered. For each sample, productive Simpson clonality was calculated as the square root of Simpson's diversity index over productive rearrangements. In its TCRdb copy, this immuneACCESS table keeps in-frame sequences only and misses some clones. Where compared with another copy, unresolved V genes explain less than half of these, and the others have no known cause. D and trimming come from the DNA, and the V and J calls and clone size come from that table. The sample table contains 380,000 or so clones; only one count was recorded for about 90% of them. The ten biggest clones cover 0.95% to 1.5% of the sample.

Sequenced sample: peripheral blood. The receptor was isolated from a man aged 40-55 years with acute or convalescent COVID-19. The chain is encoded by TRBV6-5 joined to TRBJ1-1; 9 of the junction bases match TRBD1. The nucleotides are TGTGCCAGCAGCGGGGACAGGGTTACTGAAGCTTTCTTT. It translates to CASSGDRVTEAFF.